This entry lists 13 T cell receptor beta chains sequenced from one sample in a study of OX40 agonist ivuxolimab in advanced cancers. Receptor libraries were prepared by the immunoSEQ multiplex PCR assay. What TCRdb holds here is the immuneACCESS table cut down to in-frame rearrangements. Part of the clones is not present; checked against another copy, under half of the missing clones reflect an unresolved V gene, and the others are unexplained. The sample records about 67,000 clones, 80% to 90% of which are singletons. The biggest ten clones account for approximately 2% of the sample. Sequences were derived from CD4+ or CD8+ T cells sorted from blood, sampled in a trial of the OX40 agonist ivuxolimab. The receptors here all came from an adult with an advanced solid tumor such as melanoma, head and neck, liver or kidney cancer.

V is TRBV4-2 and J is TRBJ2-5, with D maybe TRBD1 (7 bases). The CDR3 length is 17 residues. V lost 4 bases to trimming and J lost 0 bases, with 18 bases between them. Germline V gene data show CDR1 as LGHNA and CDR2 as YNFKEQ. This CDR3 reads CASSPTPGGGYQETQYF. The CDR3 DNA is TGTGCCAGCAGCCCAACACCAGGGGGAGGATACCAAGAGACCCAGTACTTC.

This chain joins TRBV2 and TRBJ2-5, with D perhaps matching TRBD2 (5 bases). The germline V and J ends were trimmed by 4 bases and 1 base, with 10 bases remaining between them. The CDR3 is 14 amino acids. Germline CDR1 reads SNHLY; CDR2 reads FYNNEI. CDR3 loop: CASSAREIQETQYF. The CDR3, as DNA: TGTGCCAGCAGTGCGAGGGAGATCCAAGAGACCCAGTACTTC.

V is TRBV2 and J is TRBJ2-3; D unclear. The germline gives CDR1 SNHLY, CDR2 FYNNEI. V lost 2 bases, J lost 4 bases, and 7 bases lay in between. The CDR3 extends over 13 amino acids. The CDR3, as DNA: TGTGCCAGCAGTGAACGAGGCTCAGATACGCAGTATTTT. Protein: CASSERGSDTQYF.

V and J are TRBV2 and TRBJ2-5; 7 positions agree with TRBD2. The J call is uncertain, as TRBJ2-7 better fits the DNA end. Germline loops: CDR1 SNHLY, CDR2 FYNNEI. The CDR3 loop spans 15 amino acids. The CDR3 nucleotides are TGTGCCAGCAGTTCCCCCCCGCGGGGGACCTACGAGCAGTACTTC. This gives the protein CASSSPPRGTYEQYF.

V and J are TRBV5-3 and TRBJ1-5; D ambiguous. TRBV5-3 is filed as an ORF, its function uncertain. This CDR3 has 15 amino acids. V was shortened by 0 bases and J by 1 base, with 8 bases between the two germline ends. CDR3 region: CARSLAVWSNQPQHF. The CDR3 nucleotides are TGTGCCAGAAGCTTGGCCGTGTGGAGCAATCAGCCCCAGCATTTT.

The chain carries TRBV5-1 and TRBJ2-3, with D perhaps given as TRBD1 or TRBD2 (7 bases each). V shed 4 bases and J shed 2 bases, with 20 bases lying between them. This CDR3 spans 17 amino acids. Germline CDR1 is SGHRS and CDR2 is YFSETQ. CDR3 residues: CASSRGGRGLYTDTQYF. CDR3 coding DNA: TGCGCCAGCAGCCGGGGTGGGAGGGGGCTATACACAGATACGCAGTATTTT.

This chain connects TRBV2 to TRBJ2-5, with D unclear. V was trimmed by 4 bases and J by 1 base, leaving 7 bases between them. Germline V gene sequence: CDR1 SNHLY, CDR2 FYNNEI. The CDR3 length is 13 residues. Written as DNA, the CDR3 is TGTGCCAGCAGTGCGGAGACCCAAGAGACCCAGTACTTC. It yields the protein CASSAETQETQYF.

This clone was recorded once. The chain uses TRBV20-1 and TRBJ1-4; TRBD1 matches at 7 bases. Germline CDR1 reads DFQATT; CDR2 reads SNEGSKA (reference sequence). Trimming at V came to 3 bases and at J to 12 bases, leaving 4 bases not matched to a gene. The CDR3 spans 11 residues. The CDR3 loop reads CSARGQIELFF. The CDR3 DNA follows: TGCAGTGCTAGGGGACAGATCGAACTGTTTTTT.

The V gene is TRBV5-6, the J gene TRBJ1-1; TRBD1 matches at 9 bases. Germline CDR1 is SGHDT and CDR2 is YYEEEE. The CDR3 totals 13 residues. V trimming: 7 bases; J trimming: 3 bases; junction bases outside the gene matches: 4. The CDR3 DNA sequence: TGTGCCAGCGGGACAGGGTCGTACACTGAAGCTTTCTTT. This codes for CASGTGSYTEAFF.

The V and J genes are TRBV15 and TRBJ2-1; the match to TRBD2 covers 12 bases. V shed 4 bases and J 4 bases; nucleotides not matched to a gene: 8. Germline V gene data show CDR1 as LNHNV and CDR2 as YYDKDF (reference sequence). The CDR3 length is 17 residues. Here the CDR3 DNA reads TGTGCCACCAGCATCTGGACTAGCGGGATGATATACAATGAGCAGTTCTTC. Amino acids: CATSIWTSGMIYNEQFF.

This chain joins TRBV5-6 and TRBJ1-2; no definite D call. The CDR3 contains 15 residues. Trimming cost V 4 bases and J 3 bases, with 16 bases left between them. CDR1 and CDR2 (germline): SGHDT, YYEEEE. This CDR3 is CASSRSGSQDYGYTF. The DNA of the CDR3 is TGTGCCAGCAGCCGATCCGGATCTCAAGACTATGGCTACACCTTC.

The V and J genes are TRBV5-1 and TRBJ2-1; 7 nucleotides align to TRBD2. With V trimmed by 4 bases and J by 3 bases, 4 bases remained unmatched. The CDR3 has 14 amino acids. CDR1 SGHRS and CDR2 YFSETQ come from the germline V gene. CDR3 sequence reads: CASSRRDYYNEQFF. The CDR3 DNA is TGCGCCAGCAGCCGCCGGGACTACTACAATGAGCAGTTCTTC.

The rearrangement joins TRBV5-1 to TRBJ2-3; TRBD1 matches 7 bases. In germline, CDR1 is SGHRS, CDR2 YFSETQ. The CDR3 sequence is 14 residues long. Unmatched junction bases numbered 2, after V lost 4 bases and J lost 0 bases. CDR3 residues: CASSLQGSTDTQYF. CDR3 bases: TGCGCCAGCAGCCTACAGGGGAGCACAGATACGCAGTATTTT.